A single sample is the source of the 25 T cell receptor beta chains below, sequenced in a study of blood T cell repertoires in COVID-19. Profiling relied on immunoSEQ multiplex PCR, and the TCRdb table lists in-frame clones only, not all of them. The table lists 130,000 or so clones, roughly 83% of them singletons, with more than 1.3% in the top ten. The sample was peripheral blood. The receptors shown here come from a man in his 60s with acute or convalescent COVID-19.

This sequence joins TRBV6-5 and TRBJ2-3, with D perhaps matching TRBD1 (6 bases). CDR3 length: 14 residues. The ends were cut back, 6 bases at V and 4 bases at J, with 14 bases in the middle. Germline V gives CDR1 MNHEY, CDR2 SVGAGI. The CDR3 region has the DNA TGTGCCAGCAGGCCAGGGGTTTCGTCAGATACGCAGTATTTT. It codes for CASRPGVSSDTQYF.

The rearrangement links TRBV7-9 to TRBJ1-2; no definite D call. The CDR3 consists of 12 residues. Germline values: CDR1 SEHNR, CDR2 FQNEAQ (reference sequence). Trimming took off 2 bases at V and 6 bases at J, with 7 bases between the two ends. CDR3 in amino acids: CASSLWRDGYTF. The DNA for the CDR3 is TGTGCCAGCAGCTTATGGAGGGATGGCTACACCTTC.

This chain connects TRBV7-8 to TRBJ2-7; 14 bases are a match to TRBD2. Germline V gene sequence: CDR1 SGHVS, CDR2 FQNEAQ. The CDR3 loop spans 18 amino acids. The trim removed 0 bases at V and 1 base at J, leaving 5 bases unmatched. CDR3 nucleotide sequence: TGTGCCAGCAGCTTAGCAATGCGGACTAGCGGGGGGTCCTACGAGCAGTACTTC. Translating it yields CASSLAMRTSGGSYEQYF.

This clone showed up just once. The rearrangement uses TRBV2 and TRBJ2-6; D uncertain. Germline loops: CDR1 SNHLY, CDR2 FYNNEI. Trimming cost V 7 bases and J 2 bases, with 6 bases left between them. CDR3 size: 13 residues. Written as DNA, the CDR3 is TGTGCCAGCATCAGTGCTGGGGCCAACGTCCTGACTTTC. It specifies CASISAGANVLTF.

The chain employs TRBV19 and TRBJ2-7, with TRBD1 matching over 9 bases. This CDR3 contains 15 residues. Germline V gene data show CDR1 as LNHDA and CDR2 as SQIVND (reference sequence). V trimming: 5 bases; J trimming: 2 bases; junction bases outside the gene matches: 7. Here the CDR3 reads CASSLPGTGPYEQYF. The CDR3 bases are TGTGCCAGTAGTTTGCCCGGGACAGGGCCCTACGAGCAGTACTTC.

The chain combines TRBV5-6 with TRBJ2-7; no clear D gene. The length of the CDR3 is 12 residues. Trimming removed 6 bases at V and 0 bases at J, with 7 bases between. The germline V gene has CDR1 SGHDT and CDR2 YYEEEE. CDR3 nucleotides: TGTGCCAGCACCTCCTCCTCCTACGAGCAGTACTTC. Translated: CASTSSSYEQYF.

The chain couples TRBV5-1 to TRBJ2-2, with TRBD1 matching 8 bases. CDR3 length equals 16 residues. V was clipped by 1 base and J by 6 bases; unmatched bases: 8. The germline CDR1 and CDR2 sequences are SGHRS and YFSETQ. CDR3 DNA: TGCGCCAGCAGCTTGAAGGGACAGGCAGAGTCCGGGGAGCTGTTTTTT. This translates into CASSLKGQAESGELFF.

In the case of this clone: Other DNA variants within this sample encode the same CDR3. The V call is TRBV19, the J call TRBJ2-2, with 8 bases identical to TRBD1. V shed 4 bases, J shed 4 bases, and the junction held 8 bases outside the gene matches. Germline CDR1 and CDR2: LNHDA and SQIVND (reference sequence). This CDR3 comprises 16 residues. The CDR3 DNA sequence: TGTGCCAGTAGTACCCGCGACAGGGGTGGCACCGGGGAGCTGTTTTTT. Protein product: CASSTRDRGGTGELFF.

This chain uses TRBV6-5 with TRBJ1-6; the D is unclear. The germline V and J ends were trimmed by 5 bases and 9 bases, with 11 bases remaining between them. Germline V gene data show CDR1 as MNHEY and CDR2 as SVGAGI. The CDR3 covers 13 residues. The CDR3 coding sequence is TGTGCCAGCAGTCCTCGTTCGGGTTCACCCCTCCACTTT. Amino acid sequence: CASSPRSGSPLHF.

V usage is TRBV6-6 and J usage is TRBJ1-2; perhaps TRBD1 as D (6 bases). The CDR3 sequence is 14 residues long. Per germline, CDR1 MNHNY and CDR2 SVGAGI (reference sequence). The germline V and J ends were trimmed by 4 bases and 8 bases, with 17 bases remaining between them. The CDR3 is CASSFSQGTGGYTF. CDR3 nucleotide sequence: TGTGCCAGCAGTTTCTCACAGGGAACGGGAGGCTACACCTTC.

The J gene is TRBJ2-1, the V gene TRBV18; weak D call: TRBD1 (5 bases). From germline, CDR1 is KGHSH and CDR2 LQKENI. V shed 2 bases and J shed 6 bases, with 8 bases lying between them. The CDR3 covers 13 residues. In nucleotides, the CDR3 is TGTGCCAGCTCACCAATCAGGGTCAATGAGCAGTTCTTC. Translating it yields CASSPIRVNEQFF.

The chain uses TRBV29-1 and TRBJ2-2; TRBD2 matches at 7 bases. Per germline, CDR1 SQVTM and CDR2 ANQGSEA. Trimming took 3 bases from V and 0 from J; bases not matched to a gene: 7. The CDR3 contains 16 residues. This chain's CDR3 is CSVDAGGESNTGELFF. The CDR3 DNA is TGCAGCGTTGATGCTGGGGGGGAGTCGAACACCGGGGAGCTGTTTTTT.

A few counts support this clone. The J gene is TRBJ2-3, the V gene TRBV24-1, with 15 bases lining up with TRBD2. CDR3 size: 16 residues. Germline V gives CDR1 KGHDR, CDR2 SFDVKD. Trimming at V came to 5 bases and at J to 4 bases, leaving 3 bases not matched to a gene. In DNA, the CDR3 is TGTGCCACCAGTGGGACTAGCGGGGGGGCCCCAGATACGCAGTATTTT. Its translation is CATSGTSGGAPDTQYF.

V and J are TRBV27 and TRBJ2-1; 9 nucleotides agree with TRBD2. This CDR3 has 15 amino acids. CDR1 and CDR2 (germline): MNHEY, SMNVEV (reference sequence). The V gene end was trimmed by 6 bases and the J gene end by 3 bases; junction bases not matched to a gene: 6. The CDR3 DNA reads as TGTGCCAGCAGCCCAAGCGGGGGGTTCTACAATGAGCAGTTCTTC. Translating gives CASSPSGGFYNEQFF.

The DNA of the CDR3 is TGTGCCAGCAGCACTACAGGGCCCGAGACCCAGTACTTC. Its translation is CASSTTGPETQYF. The chain couples TRBV7-3 to TRBJ2-5; D possibly corresponds to TRBD1 (6 bases). CDR3 length equals 13 residues. CDR1 and CDR2 from the germline V gene are SGHTA and FQGTGA. Between the trimmed V and J ends, which lost 5 bases and 5 bases, there was a span of 12 bases.

For the CDR3, the DNA is TGTGCCAGCAGCACCCGGACAGGGGGCTACTACGAGCAGTACTTC. Translated: CASSTRTGGYYEQYF. This chain connects TRBV7-2 to TRBJ2-7; 11 bases map to TRBD1. The CDR3 totals 15 residues. Germline V gene lookup returns CDR1 SGHTA and CDR2 FQGNSA. V gave up 5 bases and J gave up 3 bases; unmatched junction bases: 6.

The chain uses TRBV7-9 and TRBJ1-4; D remains unclear. The CDR3 runs to 19 residues. Germline assignment: CDR1 SEHNR and CDR2 FQNEAQ (reference sequence). V gave up 5 bases and J gave up 0 bases, with 22 bases separating them. CDR3 region: CASSKLEGAGIATNEKLFF. The CDR3 nucleotides are TGTGCCAGCAGCAAACTCGAGGGAGCGGGCATTGCAACTAATGAAAAACTGTTTTTT.

In this sample, this clone turned up a few times. This chain connects TRBV13 to TRBJ1-3; 8 nucleotides match TRBD1. This CDR3 has 17 residues. V shed 4 bases and J 4 bases; nucleotides not matched to a gene: 12. CDR1 and CDR2 (germline): PRHDT, FYEKMQ (reference sequence). CDR3 protein: CASSYRQGPLEGNTIYF. Written as DNA, the CDR3 is TGTGCCAGCAGCTATCGACAGGGGCCCCTCGAAGGAAACACCATATATTTT.

The sample holds a few counts of this clone. The genes are TRBV13 and TRBJ2-1; D might be TRBD2 (6 bases). Per the germline V gene, CDR1 is PRHDT and CDR2 is FYEKMQ (reference sequence). With 8 bases removed from V and 5 bases from J, the gap between germline ends came to 13 bases. The CDR3 covers 13 residues. The CDR3 sequence: CASEWGVHNEQFF. CDR3 nucleotide sequence: TGTGCCAGCGAATGGGGGGTCCACAATGAGCAGTTCTTC. Using reference TRBV13 and TRBJ2-1 for the parts outside the CDR3, the full variable domain is AAGVIQSPRHLIKEKRETATLKCYPIPRHDTVYWYQQGPGQDPQFLISFYEKMQSDKGSIPDRFSAQQFSDYHSELNMSSLELGDSALYFCASEWGVHNEQFFGPGTRLTVL.

The chain employs TRBV7-9 and TRBJ2-1; 8 positions agree with TRBD1. Trimming at V came to 5 bases and at J to 5 bases, leaving 8 bases not matched to a gene. This CDR3 comprises 15 residues. The germline gives CDR1 SEHNR, CDR2 FQNEAQ (reference sequence). CDR3 coding DNA: TGTGCCAGCAGCGTCCCGACAGGGGAAAACAATGAGCAGTTCTTC. Protein sequence: CASSVPTGENNEQFF.

V usage is TRBV4-2 and J usage is TRBJ2-7; 9 nucleotides line up with TRBD2. The CDR3 sequence is 18 residues long. Losses at the gene ends were 0 bases for V and 0 bases for J; bases not matched to a gene: 9. Looked up from germline, CDR1 is LGHNA and CDR2 is YNFKEQ. The CDR3 DNA reads as TGTGCCAGCAGCCAAGATCCAACTAGCGGGTCGAGCTCCTACGAGCAGTACTTC. This encodes CASSQDPTSGSSSYEQYF.

V gene TRBV6-5 combines with J gene TRBJ1-5, with 7 nucleotides matching TRBD1. Germline V gene sequence: CDR1 MNHEY, CDR2 SVGAGI. The CDR3 spans 14 residues. Losses at the gene ends were 6 bases for V and 1 base for J; bases not matched to a gene: 3. CDR3 amino acids: CASSHRGSNQPQHF. CDR3 in DNA: TGTGCCAGCAGCCACAGGGGAAGCAATCAGCCCCAGCATTTT.

The V and J genes are TRBV5-1 and TRBJ2-6; TRBD2 is a possible D gene (5 bases). The germline V gene encodes CDR1 SGHRS and CDR2 YFSETQ. The CDR3 runs 18 residues. V dropped 2 bases and J dropped 1 base, with 16 bases sitting between them. As DNA, the CDR3 is TGCGCCAGCAGCTTCCGAGGAGGCCAGATTTCTGGGGCCAACGTCCTGACTTTC. Amino acids: CASSFRGGQISGANVLTF.

This chain joins TRBV6-5 and TRBJ2-7; 7 bases line up with TRBD1. Trimming at V came to 4 bases and at J to 0 bases, leaving 3 bases not matched to a gene. Looked up from germline, CDR1 is MNHEY and CDR2 is SVGAGI. This CDR3 is 14 amino acids long. The CDR3 DNA reads as TGTGCCAGCAGTTGGACAGGCCTCTCCTACGAGCAGTACTTC. Its protein is CASSWTGLSYEQYF.

The chain has TRBV4-2 and TRBJ1-4; D uncertain. The V end was cut by 6 bases, the J end by 8 bases, with 16 bases between. The CDR3 length is 14 residues. CDR1 is LGHNA and CDR2 is YNFKEQ in the germline V gene. This CDR3 reads CASRSGPREEKLFF. The DNA of the CDR3 is TGTGCCAGCAGGTCGGGCCCTCGGGAAGAAAAACTGTTTTTT.